The TCR beta chain described here comes from a study of T cell responses to AZD1222 COVID-19 vaccine. Turning to the study itself: The study pooled second doses at about 4 or about 12 weeks. Study-wide findings and caveats: It was only a handful of AZD1222 recipients who were seropositive at baseline.

Generated by immunoSEQ multiplex PCR, the TCRdb table keeps only in-frame clones and is missing some. The sample includes some 150,000 clones, just over 90% of them seen just once. In germline, CDR1 is SGHDN, CDR2 FVKESK. The CDR3 length is 16 residues. Losses at the gene ends were 1 base for V and 4 bases for J; bases not matched to a gene: 5. A word on this clone: Its antigen is not identified.

The sample here was peripheral blood, taken on day 0 of AZD1222 vaccination. The V and J genes are TRBV14 and TRBJ2-1; 9 nucleotides line up with TRBD2. The source is an adult in good health. CDR3: CASSQVWTSDYNEQFF. DNA for the CDR3: TGTGCCAGCAGCCAAGTCTGGACTAGCGATTACAATGAGCAGTTCTTC.